The 32 T cell receptor beta chains below were found in one sample sequenced in a study of T cells in Graves' hyperthyroidism and ophthalmopathy. The source material, RNA transcripts, was used to amplify TCR beta CDR3 regions. HTBI primers were used for first-round RT-PCR of the TCR CDR3. TCRdb fed the multiplex PCR reads into MiXCR, producing one record per CDR3 protein. The data show some 440,000 distinct CDR3 sequences, around 14% seen once. What was sequenced was blood. The receptors here all came from a woman aged 18-29 years with Graves' hyperthyroidism.

This clonotype was observed at least ten times. The chain is built from TRBV12-3 or TRBV12-4 and TRBJ1-1; D uncertain. Deletions cut 2 bases from V and 6 bases from J, with 13 bases between. The CDR3 runs 14 residues. CDR3 protein: CASSLSGLYSEAFF. The CDR3 DNA reads as TGTGCCAGCAGTTTATCGGGGTTATACTCTGAAGCTTTCTTT.

Worth noting for this clonotype: A much bigger clone sits one base away, suggesting this may be a read error. This chain's CDR3 is CASSYPGTGGMKKLFF. DNA of the CDR3: TGTGCCAGCAGTTACCCGGGGACAGGCGGGATGAAGAAACTGTTTTTT. The chain is built from TRBV6-9 and TRBJ1-4; 8 bases agree with TRBD1. The germline gives CDR1 MNHGY, CDR2 SVAAGI. This CDR3 is 16 amino acids long. J was trimmed by 11 bases and V by 3 bases; bases with no gene match: 14.

This clonotype was seen only a few times. The V gene is TRBV29-1, the J gene TRBJ1-1, with D perhaps matching TRBD1 (6 bases). V shed 4 bases and J shed 7 bases, with 16 bases lying between them. CDR3 length: 13 amino acids. CDR1 SQVTM and CDR2 ANQGSEA come from the germline V gene. CDR3 residues: CSVVGGGAVEAFF. CDR3 bases: TGCAGCGTTGTGGGCGGGGGGGCTGTTGAAGCTTTCTTT.

The chain employs TRBV5-8 and TRBJ2-1; TRBD1 agrees at 8 bases. The CDR3 runs to 15 residues. The germline CDR1 and CDR2 sequences are SGHTS and YDEGEE. V dropped 2 bases and J dropped 7; count of bases not matched to a gene: 8. The DNA of the CDR3 is TGTGCCAGCAGCTTCACAGGGGGAAAGGGGAATGAGCAGTTCTTC. Protein: CASSFTGGKGNEQFF.

This clonotype was picked up many times. The chain combines TRBV7-9 with TRBJ2-7; the D gene could be TRBD1 or TRBD2 (5 bases each). V shed 3 bases and J shed 6 bases, with 12 bases lying between them. The CDR3 covers 13 residues. Germline values: CDR1 SEHNR, CDR2 FQNEAQ (reference sequence). CDR3 amino acids: CASSLGVEGEQYF. The CDR3 nucleotides read TGTGCCAGCAGCTTGGGGGTAGAAGGCGAGCAGTACTTC.

Many counts were recorded for this clonotype. The chain combines TRBV13 with TRBJ2-7; the match to TRBD1 covers 7 bases. V lost 4 bases and J lost 5; bases outside the gene matches: 5. There are 13 residues in the CDR3. Germline CDR1 PRHDT, CDR2 FYEKMQ (reference sequence). CDR3 protein: CASSSGQSDEQYF. The CDR3 DNA reads as TGTGCCAGCAGCTCGGGACAGTCGGACGAGCAGTACTTC.

This clonotype was recorded at least ten times. This rearrangement joins TRBV10-3 to TRBJ1-1; the D gene is possibly TRBD1 (5 bases). V dropped 4 bases and J dropped 0 bases, with 15 bases sitting between them. The CDR3 sequence is 16 residues long. CDR1 is ENHRY and CDR2 is SYGVKD in the germline V gene. The chain's CDR3 is CAISGLGGLLNTEAFF. The CDR3 DNA reads as TGTGCCATCAGTGGTCTCGGGGGACTTTTGAACACTGAAGCTTTCTTT.

This clonotype was seen repeatedly, ten times or more. This chain links TRBV6-2 or TRBV6-3 with TRBJ2-7, with 7 nucleotides matching TRBD1. The CDR3 runs to 14 residues. The J segment lost 6 bases and the V segment lost 6 bases, leaving 11 bases of the junction unmatched. Germline CDR1 is MNHEY and CDR2 is SVGEGT. For the CDR3, the DNA is TGTGCCAGCAGGCGGACAGGACTTCAAATCGAGCAGTACTTC. Translation gives CASRRTGLQIEQYF.

At least ten counts were recorded for this clonotype. The chain links TRBV7-2 to TRBJ2-7, with 11 bases identical to TRBD2. Trimming removed 4 bases from V and 2 bases from J; junction bases left unmatched: 7. This CDR3 has 16 residues. The V gene's germline CDR1 is SGHTA and CDR2 FQGNSA. CDR3 residues: CASSYTGTSGPYEQYF. The CDR3 bases are TGTGCCAGCAGCTACACCGGGACTAGCGGACCCTACGAGCAGTACTTC.

The chain couples TRBV27 to TRBJ1-5; D is unresolved. The germline V gene encodes CDR1 MNHEY and CDR2 SMNVEV (reference sequence). CDR3 length: 14 amino acids. V lost 3 bases and J lost 4, with 10 bases in between. In DNA, the CDR3 is TGTGCCAGCAGTTTTTCAGGTCGGAATCAGCCCCAGCATTTT. Translated: CASSFSGRNQPQHF.

This chain joins TRBV7-3 and TRBJ2-2; TRBD2 matches at 10 bases. Trimming removed 8 bases from V and 6 bases from J; junction bases left unmatched: 6. The CDR3 has 14 residues. Germline assignment: CDR1 SGHTA and CDR2 FQGTGA. The CDR3 sequence is CASSSGSPPGELFF. The CDR3 region has the DNA TGTGCCAGCTCTAGCGGGAGCCCCCCCGGGGAGCTGTTTTTT.

This clonotype was detected many times. The rearrangement uses TRBV7-2 and TRBJ2-7; D might be TRBD1 (6 bases). Germline V gives CDR1 SGHTA, CDR2 FQGNSA. CDR3 size: 15 residues. Deletions cut 0 bases from V and 4 bases from J, with 13 bases between. CDR3 nucleotides: TGTGCCAGCAGCTTAGCCCAGGGGTGGGGTTACGAGCAGTACTTC. Translation: CASSLAQGWGYEQYF.

V is TRBV7-9 and J is TRBJ1-4; perhaps TRBD1 as D (6 bases). Germline CDR1 reads SEHNR; CDR2 reads FQNEAQ (reference sequence). The ends were cut back, 8 bases at V and 6 bases at J, with 22 bases in the middle. This CDR3 is 16 amino acids long. This chain's CDR3 is CASCPLDSNRYEKLFF. CDR3 in DNA: TGTGCCAGCTGCCCTTTGGACAGCAATAGATATGAAAAACTGTTTTTT.

This clonotype appeared a few times. The rearrangement joins TRBV20-1 to TRBJ2-5; 10 bases map to TRBD2. Trimming cost V 1 base and J 4 bases; bases outside gene matches: 3. Germline loops: CDR1 DFQATT, CDR2 SNEGSKA (reference sequence). The length of the CDR3 is 14 residues. The CDR3 protein is CSARVAGGRETQYF. The CDR3 DNA sequence: TGCAGTGCTAGAGTAGCGGGGGGACGAGAGACCCAGTACTTC.

A few counts support this clonotype. V and J are TRBV6-1 and TRBJ1-1; a weak D match, TRBD1 (5 bases). This CDR3 contains 11 residues. In germline, CDR1 is MNHNS, CDR2 SASEGT. Here the CDR3 reads CFAGSIGEAFF. The CDR3 DNA sequence: TGTTTTGCAGGGTCTATCGGTGAAGCTTTCTTT.

The chain links TRBV9 to TRBJ2-3; tentatively, D is TRBD2 (7 bases). This CDR3 has 16 residues. In germline, CDR1 is SGDLS, CDR2 YYNGEE. V was shortened by 3 bases and J by 3 bases, with 17 bases between the two germline ends. CDR3 amino acids: CASSGGGGPNTDTQYF. The CDR3 nucleotides read TGTGCCAGCAGCGGAGGGGGGGGGCCTAATACAGATACGCAGTATTTT.

This clonotype was recorded a few times. The chain uses TRBV20-1 and TRBJ1-6; D is undetermined. Germline V gene data show CDR1 as DFQATT and CDR2 as SNEGSKA (reference sequence). Trimming pared 0 bases from V and 6 bases from J, leaving 15 bases between. The CDR3 loop spans 16 amino acids. The CDR3 region has the DNA TGCAGTGCTAGAGAGGCCGGTCACACCTTTAATTCACCCCTCCACTTT. It codes for CSAREAGHTFNSPLHF.

This clonotype was seen ten or more times. The chain employs TRBV27 and TRBJ1-5; unclear D gene. There are 14 residues in the CDR3. The V gene's germline CDR1 is MNHEY and CDR2 SMNVEV (reference sequence). Trimming removed 7 bases from V and 6 bases from J, with 16 bases in between. As DNA, the CDR3 is TGTGCCAGCAAACCCCGTTTGGACCCTCAGCCCCAGCATTTT. Translated: CASKPRLDPQPQHF.

This clonotype was observed a handful of times. J is TRBJ2-7 and V is TRBV6-1, with unresolved D. Germline values: CDR1 MNHNS, CDR2 SASEGT. The CDR3 has 11 amino acids. Trimming shortened V by 1 base and J by 5 bases, and 3 bases separated the two germline ends. Written as DNA, the CDR3 is TGTGCCAGCAGTGAAGGTAACGAGCAGTACTTC. This translates into CASSEGNEQYF.

This clonotype was seen more than once but under ten times. The rearrangement joins TRBV7-6 to TRBJ2-3, with TRBD2 matching 10 bases. The CDR3 is 16 residues long. The germline CDR1 and CDR2 sequences are SGHVS and FNYEAQ. V gave up 6 bases and J gave up 4 bases; unmatched junction bases: 10. The CDR3, as DNA: TGTGCCAGCAGTCAAAGGGTCGGACTAGCGGCAGATACGCAGTATTTT. This gives the protein CASSQRVGLAADTQYF. Together with reference TRBV7-6 and TRBJ2-3, the CDR3 gives the full variable domain: GAGVSQSPRYKVTKRGQDVALRCDPISGHVSLYWYRQALGQGPEFLTYFNYEAQQDKSGLPNDRFSAERPEGSISTLTIQRTEQRDSAMYRCASSQRVGLAADTQYFGPGTRLTVL.

CDR3 protein: CSAREASGMSSYNEQYF. CDR3 DNA sequence: TGCAGTGCTAGAGAGGCTAGCGGGATGAGCTCCTACAATGAGCAGTACTTC. This chain links TRBV20-1 with TRBJ2-1; TRBD2 agrees at 9 bases. The J call could be wrong; TRBJ2-7 is a better fit for the DNA end. This CDR3 is 17 amino acids long. Per the germline V gene, CDR1 is DFQATT and CDR2 is SNEGSKA (reference sequence).

This clonotype has at least ten counts. The chain uses TRBV2 and TRBJ1-2, with 8 bases aligning to TRBD1. The CDR3 contains 15 residues. With V trimmed by 6 bases and J by 4 bases, 10 bases remained unmatched. CDR1 and CDR2 (germline): SNHLY, FYNNEI. The CDR3 spells CASSSWTGLTYGYTF. The CDR3, as DNA: TGTGCCAGCAGCTCCTGGACAGGGCTAACCTATGGCTACACCTTC.

This clonotype was seen many times. The genes are TRBV9 and TRBJ2-5; D gene unclear. The V end was cut by 0 bases, the J end by 10 bases, with 13 bases between. The length of the CDR3 is 13 residues. CDR1 SGDLS and CDR2 YYNGEE come from the germline V gene. The CDR3 DNA sequence: TGTGCCAGCAGCGTAGACCACACAGCACGCCAGTACTTC. It yields the protein CASSVDHTARQYF.

This clonotype has just a few counts. The genes are TRBV9 and TRBJ2-1; 7 bases align to TRBD2. Germline values: CDR1 SGDLS, CDR2 YYNGEE. J gave up 6 bases and V 2 bases, and 8 bases lay outside the gene matches. The length of the CDR3 is 15 residues. The CDR3 here is CASSVGGTLINEQFF. The CDR3 bases are TGTGCCAGCAGCGTCGGGGGGACCCTAATCAATGAGCAGTTCTTC.

At least ten counts were recorded for this clonotype. This chain links TRBV28 with TRBJ1-2, with 10 positions matching TRBD1. Trimming at V came to 4 bases and at J to 6 bases, leaving 8 bases not matched to a gene. The CDR3 has 15 amino acids. CDR1 is MDHEN and CDR2 is SYDVKM in the germline V gene. The CDR3 is CASSSGTGALDGYTF. The CDR3 DNA sequence: TGTGCCAGCAGTTCGGGGACAGGGGCCCTCGATGGCTACACCTTC.

This clonotype was picked up a small number of times. V usage is TRBV15 and J usage is TRBJ2-7, with D perhaps TRBD1 (5 bases). V lost 0 bases and J lost 4, with 13 bases in between. Germline CDR1 and CDR2: LNHNV and YYDKDF (reference sequence). The CDR3 length is 15 residues. In DNA form, the CDR3 reads TGTGCCACCAGCAGAGATCAGGGAAGGATGTACGAGCAGTACTTC. This sequence encodes CATSRDQGRMYEQYF.

This clonotype was seen repeatedly, ten times or more. The chain recombines TRBV5-1 with TRBJ1-1; the D gene is possibly TRBD1 (5 bases). The CDR3 spans 15 residues. Germline V lookup: CDR1 SGHRS, CDR2 YFSETQ. The germline V and J ends were trimmed by 4 bases and 1 base, with 14 bases remaining between them. Here the CDR3 DNA reads TGCGCCAGCAGCGTTAGTCCGGGACGGAACACTGAAGCTTTCTTT. Protein product: CASSVSPGRNTEAFF.

This clonotype was counted between two and nine times. The chain links TRBV20-1 to TRBJ1-4; D remains unclear. CDR3 length: 12 amino acids. The germline V gene has CDR1 DFQATT and CDR2 SNEGSKA (reference sequence). Trimming pared 1 base from V and 7 bases from J, leaving 7 bases between. CDR3 in DNA: TGCAGTGCTAGAGTCCACCGTGAAAAACTGTTTTTT. Translation gives CSARVHREKLFF.

The rearrangement uses TRBV6-9 and TRBJ2-1; TRBD2 agrees at 12 bases. The CDR3 is 16 amino acids. Germline CDR1 reads MNHGY; CDR2 reads SVAAGI. Germline trimming cut 4 bases from V and 6 bases from J; bases unmatched to any gene: 7. CDR3 coding DNA: TGTGCCAGCAGTTCGAGACTAGCGGGAGCAACCAATGAGCAGTTCTTC. Protein: CASSSRLAGATNEQFF.

Remarks on this clonotype: An end of the junction does not agree with germline; a read error may underlie this. The chain recombines TRBV15 with TRBJ2-1, with D perhaps TRBD1 (6 bases). CDR1 and CDR2 from the germline V gene are LNHNV and YYDKDF (reference sequence). The CDR3 runs 12 residues. CDR3 protein: CATNRDRFEQFF. CDR3 DNA: TGTGCCACCAACAGAGACAGGTTCGAGCAGTTCTTC.

This clonotype showed up just a few times. This rearrangement joins TRBV12-3 or TRBV12-4 to TRBJ1-4; D gene unclear. This CDR3 spans 13 amino acids. V was pared by 6 bases and J by 0 bases, with 5 bases between. The CDR3 DNA sequence: TGTGCCAGCAGCACAGCAACTAATGAAAAACTGTTTTTT. This sequence encodes CASSTATNEKLFF.

In this sample, this clonotype turned up a few times. The J gene is TRBJ2-7, the V gene TRBV7-9; D gene ambiguous. V dropped 3 bases and J dropped 6 bases, with 6 bases sitting between them. The CDR3 is made up of 11 amino acids. Looked up from germline, CDR1 is SEHNR and CDR2 is FQNEAQ (reference sequence). The chain's CDR3 is CASSFGVEQYF. The CDR3 DNA is TGTGCCAGCAGCTTTGGGGTCGAGCAGTACTTC.